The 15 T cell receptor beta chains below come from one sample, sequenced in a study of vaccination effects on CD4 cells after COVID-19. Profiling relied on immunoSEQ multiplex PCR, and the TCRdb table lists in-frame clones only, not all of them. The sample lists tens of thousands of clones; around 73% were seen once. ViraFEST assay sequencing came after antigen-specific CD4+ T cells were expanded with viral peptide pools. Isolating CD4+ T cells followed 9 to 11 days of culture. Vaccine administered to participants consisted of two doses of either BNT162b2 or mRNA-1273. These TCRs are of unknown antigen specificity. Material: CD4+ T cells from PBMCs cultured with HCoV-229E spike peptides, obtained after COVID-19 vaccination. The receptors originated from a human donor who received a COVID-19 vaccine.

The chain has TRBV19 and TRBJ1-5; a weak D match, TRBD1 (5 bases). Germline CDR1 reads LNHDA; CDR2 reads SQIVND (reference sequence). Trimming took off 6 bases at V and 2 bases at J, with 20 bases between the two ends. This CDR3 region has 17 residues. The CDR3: CASSYTGAAGGNQPQHF. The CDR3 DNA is TGTGCCAGTAGCTACACCGGGGCCGCGGGTGGCAATCAGCCCCAGCATTTT. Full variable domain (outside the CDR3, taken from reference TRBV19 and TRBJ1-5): DGGITQSPKYLFRKEGQNVTLSCEQNLNHDAMYWYRQDPGQGLRLIYYSQIVNDFQKGDIAEGYSVSREKKESFPLTVTSAQKNPTAFYLCASSYTGAAGGNQPQHFGDGTRLSIL.

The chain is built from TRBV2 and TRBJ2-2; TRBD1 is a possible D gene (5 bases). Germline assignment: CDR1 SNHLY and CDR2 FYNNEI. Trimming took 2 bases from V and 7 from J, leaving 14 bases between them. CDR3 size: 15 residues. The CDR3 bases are TGTGCCAGCAGTGAACGGCGCAGGGTCGACGGGGAGCTGTTTTTT. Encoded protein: CASSERRRVDGELFF.

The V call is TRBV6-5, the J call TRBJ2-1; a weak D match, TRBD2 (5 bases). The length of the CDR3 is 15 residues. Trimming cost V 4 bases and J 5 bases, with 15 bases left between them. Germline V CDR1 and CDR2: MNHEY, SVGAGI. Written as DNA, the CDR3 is TGTGCCAGCAGTTTAACGAAGCGGTCAAACAATGAGCAGTTCTTC. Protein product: CASSLTKRSNNEQFF.

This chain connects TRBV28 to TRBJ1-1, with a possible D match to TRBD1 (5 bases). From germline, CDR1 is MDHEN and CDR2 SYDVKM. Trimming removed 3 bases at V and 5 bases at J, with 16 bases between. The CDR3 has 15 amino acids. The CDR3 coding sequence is TGTGCCAGCAGTTTTAGGTCCCGGGGGGTGACTGAAGCTTTCTTT. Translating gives CASSFRSRGVTEAFF.

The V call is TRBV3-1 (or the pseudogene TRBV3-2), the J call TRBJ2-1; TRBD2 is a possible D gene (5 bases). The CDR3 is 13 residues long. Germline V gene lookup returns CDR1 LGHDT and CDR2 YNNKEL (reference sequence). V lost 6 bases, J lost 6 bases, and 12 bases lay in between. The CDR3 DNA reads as TGTGCCAGCAGTCGGGGTTTGAGCAATGAGCAGTTCTTC. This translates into CASSRGLSNEQFF.

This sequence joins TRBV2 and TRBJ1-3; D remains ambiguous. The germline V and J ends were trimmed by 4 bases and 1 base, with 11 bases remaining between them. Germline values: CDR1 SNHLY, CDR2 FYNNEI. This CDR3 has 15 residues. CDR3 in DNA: TGTGCCAGCAGTGTTTCTCGAGGGTCTGGAAACACCATATATTTT. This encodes CASSVSRGSGNTIYF.

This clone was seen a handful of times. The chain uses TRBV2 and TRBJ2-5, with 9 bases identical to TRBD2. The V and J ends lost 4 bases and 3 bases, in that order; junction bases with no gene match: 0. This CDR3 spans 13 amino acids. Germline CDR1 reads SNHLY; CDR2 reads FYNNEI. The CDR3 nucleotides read TGTGCCAGCAGTGCTAGCGGGGAAGAGACCCAGTACTTC. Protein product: CASSASGEETQYF.

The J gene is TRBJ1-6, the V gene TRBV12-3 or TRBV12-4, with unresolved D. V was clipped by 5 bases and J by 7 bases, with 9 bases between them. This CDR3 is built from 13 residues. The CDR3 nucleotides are TGTGCCAGCAGTATCGGACTCAATTCACCCCTCCACTTT. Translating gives CASSIGLNSPLHF.

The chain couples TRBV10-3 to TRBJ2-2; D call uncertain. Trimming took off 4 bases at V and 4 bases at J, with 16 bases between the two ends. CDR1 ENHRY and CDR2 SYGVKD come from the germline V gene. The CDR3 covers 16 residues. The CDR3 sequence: CAISGQSEKGTGELFF. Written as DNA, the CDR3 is TGTGCCATCAGTGGGCAGAGCGAGAAGGGCACCGGGGAGCTGTTTTTT.

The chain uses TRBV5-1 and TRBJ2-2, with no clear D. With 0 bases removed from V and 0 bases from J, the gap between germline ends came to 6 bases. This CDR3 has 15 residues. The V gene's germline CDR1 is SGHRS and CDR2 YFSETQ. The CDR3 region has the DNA TGCGCCAGCAGCTTGGGCAGCTCGAACACCGGGGAGCTGTTTTTT. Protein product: CASSLGSSNTGELFF.

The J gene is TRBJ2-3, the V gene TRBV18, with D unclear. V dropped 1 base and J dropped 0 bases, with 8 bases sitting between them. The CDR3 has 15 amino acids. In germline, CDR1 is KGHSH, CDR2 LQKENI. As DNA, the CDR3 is TGTGCCAGCTCACCACAGAACCCTAGCACAGATACGCAGTATTTT. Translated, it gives CASSPQNPSTDTQYF.

The CDR3 is CASSLFQGANEQYV. CDR3 coding DNA: TGTGCCAGCAGTTTGTTCCAGGGGGCGAACGAGCAGTACGTC. The chain employs TRBV28 and TRBJ2-7; 8 bases fit TRBD1. V dropped 3 bases and J dropped 5; count of bases not matched to a gene: 6. Germline CDR1 and CDR2: MDHEN and SYDVKM. The CDR3 runs to 14 residues.

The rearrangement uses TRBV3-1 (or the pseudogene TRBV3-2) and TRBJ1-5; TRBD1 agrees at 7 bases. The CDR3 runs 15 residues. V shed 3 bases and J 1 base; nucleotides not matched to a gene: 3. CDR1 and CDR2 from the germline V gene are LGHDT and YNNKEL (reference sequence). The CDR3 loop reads CASSHRGVSNQPQHF. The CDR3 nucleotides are TGTGCCAGCAGCCACAGGGGGGTCAGCAATCAGCCCCAGCATTTT.

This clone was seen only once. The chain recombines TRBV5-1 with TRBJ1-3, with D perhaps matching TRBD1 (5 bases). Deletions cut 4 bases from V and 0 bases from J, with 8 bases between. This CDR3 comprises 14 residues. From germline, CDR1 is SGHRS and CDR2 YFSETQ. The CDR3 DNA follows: TGCGCCAGCAGCCAGGACATCTCTGGAAACACCATATATTTT. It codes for CASSQDISGNTIYF. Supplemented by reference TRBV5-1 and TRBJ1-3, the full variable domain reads KAGVTQTPRYLIKTRGQQVTLSCSPISGHRSVSWYQQTPGQGLQFLFEYFSETQRNKGNFPGRFSGRQFSNSRSEMNVSTLELGDSALYLCASSQDISGNTIYFGEGSWLTVV.

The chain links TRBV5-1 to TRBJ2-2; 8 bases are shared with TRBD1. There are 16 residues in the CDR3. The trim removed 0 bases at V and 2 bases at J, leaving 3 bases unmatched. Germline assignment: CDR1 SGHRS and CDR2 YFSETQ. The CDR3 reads CASSLVPGGNTGELFF. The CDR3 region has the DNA TGCGCCAGCAGCTTGGTCCCAGGGGGCAACACCGGGGAGCTGTTTTTT.